This T cell receptor beta chain is drawn from a study of blood T cell repertoires in COVID-19. Turning to the study itself: The study drew acute and convalescent COVID-19 samples from the United States, Italy and Spain.

This CDR3 has 15 amino acids. The V segment lost 7 bases and the J segment 7 bases; nucleotides outside the gene matches: 11. From germline, CDR1 is MNHEY and CDR2 SVGAGI. As originally analysed: Using reference gene primer amplification, nucleated cell counts were estimated. Sequencing used immunoSEQ multiplex PCR; TCRdb keeps in-frame clones, though not all of them. That table is the source of V, J and clone size, and D and trimming were worked out from the DNA. This sample has about 150,000 clones, with 80% to 90% found just once. The material sequenced was peripheral blood. The V gene is TRBV6-5, the J gene TRBJ2-1; 9 bases align to TRBD1. The clonotype comes from a man between 65 and 85 years old with acute or convalescent COVID-19. CDR3 DNA: TGTGCCAGCACCGCGACGCGACAGGGGGGAAATGAGCAGTTCTTC. Its protein product is CASTATRQGGNEQFF.